These 14 T cell receptor beta chains were all obtained from the same sample, sequenced in a study of early T cells in non-severe SARS-CoV-2 infection. One entry per CDR3 protein results from TCRdb running MiXCR on the 5' RACE reads. The table includes tens of thousands of distinct CDR3 sequences, about 13% detected once. Source material: whole blood. The receptors were sampled from an adult who was a healthcare worker with PCR-confirmed SARS-CoV-2 infection or an uninfected control (not recorded which).

This clonotype was picked up many times. V usage is TRBV7-2 and J usage is TRBJ1-2, with D perhaps TRBD1 (6 bases). V lost 2 bases and J 8 bases, leaving 15 bases between the germline ends. The CDR3 extends over 14 amino acids. CDR1 and CDR2 (germline): SGHTA, FQGNSA. Here the CDR3 DNA reads TGTGCCAGCAGCTTAATACGGGGGCGAGAGGGCTACACCTTC. Translated, it gives CASSLIRGREGYTF.

This clonotype appeared many times. V is TRBV7-8 and J is TRBJ2-3; 12 bases are shared with TRBD2. This CDR3 is built from 15 residues. The V and J ends lost 2 bases and 6 bases, in that order; junction bases with no gene match: 3. Germline V gives CDR1 SGHVS, CDR2 FQNEAQ. The CDR3 spells CASSLMTSGSDTQYF. The CDR3 bases are TGTGCCAGCAGCTTAATGACTAGCGGGAGTGATACGCAGTATTTT.

This clonotype was observed a handful of times. The V gene is TRBV29-1, the J gene TRBJ2-7; D uncertain. Per the germline V gene, CDR1 is SQVTM and CDR2 is ANQGSEA. V lost 4 bases and J 3 bases, leaving 10 bases between the germline ends. The CDR3 is 12 residues long. In DNA form, the CDR3 reads TGCAGCGTTGCCTTAGGGAACTACGAGCAGTACTTC. This encodes CSVALGNYEQYF.

In its sample, this clonotype was seen many times. The rearrangement links TRBV11-3 to TRBJ2-7, with a tentative D call TRBD2 (6 bases). Germline values: CDR1 SGHNT, CDR2 YENEEA. The V gene lost 2 bases and the J gene lost 1 base, with 9 bases spanning the gap. The CDR3 is made up of 14 amino acids. The CDR3 DNA reads TGTGCCAGCAGCTTAAGGGACTCTTCCTACGAGCAGTACTTC. This translates into CASSLRDSSYEQYF.

This clonotype occurred many times. The chain uses TRBV20-1 and TRBJ2-5, with 7 positions matching TRBD2. Germline CDR1 DFQATT, CDR2 SNEGSKA (reference sequence). The V gene end was trimmed by 0 bases and the J gene end by 1 base; junction bases not matched to a gene: 5. The CDR3 runs 15 residues. CDR3 in amino acids: CSAREPLAAQETQYF. DNA for the CDR3: TGCAGTGCTAGAGAACCCCTAGCGGCCCAAGAGACCCAGTACTTC.

This chain links TRBV6-6 with TRBJ1-6, with D hard to call. The CDR3 length is 15 residues. Germline loops: CDR1 MNHNY, CDR2 SVGAGI (reference sequence). The V end was cut by 5 bases, the J end by 5 bases, with 13 bases between. CDR3 loop: CASSLHRADNSPLHF. DNA of the CDR3: TGTGCCAGCAGTCTGCACCGGGCAGATAATTCACCCCTCCACTTT.

This clonotype was recorded many times. The chain is built from TRBV29-1 and TRBJ2-2, with a weak D call TRBD1 (5 bases). The CDR3 covers 13 residues. Germline-derived CDR1 and CDR2 are SQVTM and ANQGSEA. With 6 bases removed from V and 7 bases from J, the gap between germline ends came to 15 bases. As DNA, the CDR3 is TGCAGCGTGGAGTTACAGGTGAACGGGGAGCTGTTTTTT. It codes for CSVELQVNGELFF.

The DNA of the CDR3 is TGTGCCAGCAGCTTAGGGTCGGGTCTCGTAAGCACAGATACGCAGTATTTT. Protein sequence: CASSLGSGLVSTDTQYF. The J gene is TRBJ2-3, the V gene TRBV7-8; D remains ambiguous. CDR1 is SGHVS and CDR2 is FQNEAQ in the germline V gene. V was cut by 1 base and J by 0 bases, with 14 bases left in between. The length of the CDR3 is 17 residues. The whole variable domain, filled in from reference TRBV7-8 and TRBJ2-3, reads GAGVSQSPRYKVAKRGQDVALRCDPISGHVSLFWYQQALGQGPEFLTYFQNEAQLDKSGLPSDRFFAERPEGSVSTLKIQRTQQEDSAVYLCASSLGSGLVSTDTQYFGPGTRLTVL.

This clonotype was seen a few times. This rearrangement joins TRBV6-1 to TRBJ1-5; D gene ambiguous. This CDR3 contains 14 residues. Germline V gene sequence: CDR1 MNHNS, CDR2 SASEGT. Trimming removed 3 bases from V and 6 bases from J, with 12 bases in between. CDR3 amino acids: CASSDGSLIQPQHF. CDR3 coding DNA: TGTGCCAGCAGTGACGGCAGTTTGATTCAGCCCCAGCATTTT.

This clonotype was recorded many times. The gene calls are TRBV18 and TRBJ2-1; 9 bases agree with TRBD1. In germline, CDR1 is KGHSH, CDR2 LQKENI. V lost 3 bases, J lost 5 bases, and 5 bases stayed unmatched. This CDR3 is built from 15 residues. CDR3 nucleotides: TGTGCCAGCTCACCCTTCCGGGACAGGGACAATGAGCAGTTCTTC. Amino acid sequence: CASSPFRDRDNEQFF.

This clonotype came up many times. The chain carries TRBV12-3 or TRBV12-4 and TRBJ1-5, with 9 positions matching TRBD1. CDR3 length: 17 amino acids. With 4 bases clipped from V and 4 bases from J, the junction kept 11 bases outside the gene matches. The CDR3 here is CASSWGQGAIPNQPQHF. The CDR3 DNA follows: TGTGCCAGCAGTTGGGGACAGGGAGCCATCCCTAATCAGCCCCAGCATTTT.

The table lists this clonotype with many counts. J is TRBJ1-5 and V is TRBV7-9; D gene uncertain. In germline, CDR1 is SEHNR, CDR2 FQNEAQ (reference sequence). V dropped 1 base and J dropped 6 bases, with 4 bases sitting between them. The CDR3 is 12 amino acids. The CDR3, as DNA: TGTGCCAGCAGCTTAGGGGGTCAGCCCCAGCATTTT. It translates to CASSLGGQPQHF.

This clonotype was counted between two and nine times. V gene TRBV29-1 combines with J gene TRBJ2-7; TRBD2 matches 7 bases. J lost 2 bases, V lost 5 bases, and 9 bases had no gene match. CDR1 and CDR2 (germline): SQVTM, ANQGSEA. This CDR3 has 14 amino acids. The CDR3, as DNA: TGCAGCGTTTCTAAGGGAGGGCTCCCCTACGAGCAGTACTTC. It is translated as CSVSKGGLPYEQYF.

Ten or more counts support this clonotype. This chain links TRBV6-2 or TRBV6-3 with TRBJ2-4; D not certain. Germline V gene lookup returns CDR1 MNHEY and CDR2 SVGEGT. CDR3 length equals 17 residues. The V gene lost 7 bases and the J gene lost 0 bases, with 19 bases spanning the gap. The CDR3 protein is CASIEGQNRLAKNIQYF. For the CDR3, the DNA is TGTGCCAGCATAGAAGGGCAGAATAGACTAGCCAAAAACATTCAGTACTTC.